This is a list of T cell receptor beta chains from one sample in a study of blood T cell repertoires in COVID-19. Clones were sequenced by immunoSEQ multiplex PCR, and TCRdb holds only the in-frame ones, with some missing. The profile shows roughly 430,000 clones, 88% of them singletons. Sample: PBMCs or T cells enriched from blood (not recorded which). The source of these receptors is a woman in her thirties or forties with acute COVID-19. CDR3s include the opening cysteine and the closing phenylalanine or tryptophan. A D gene is named only where the DNA matches it firmly. Rows may omit the clone size; those that give it use once, few, many or a size class.

NA	NA	TRBV2	TRBJ2-5	TGTGCCAGCAGTGAATTCTCTAGCGAGACCCAGTACTTC	CASSEFSSETQYF
NA	NA	TRBV6-5	TRBJ1-2	TGTGCCAGCAGTTACGAGGGTGGCTACACCTTC	CASSYEGGYTF
NA	NA	TRBV18	TRBJ1-3	TGTGCCAGCTCACCAGGGCAGGGGAACGGAAACACCATATATTTT	CASSPGQGNGNTIYF
TRBD1	NA	TRBV10-3	TRBJ1-5	TGTGCCATCAGTGAGGGGGACAGGGGAAGTAATCAGCCCCAGCATTTT	CAISEGDRGSNQPQHF
NA	NA	TRBV6-5	TRBJ1-5	TGTGCCAGCAGTCGACAGACCCATAGCAATCAGCCCCAGCATTTT	CASSRQTHSNQPQHF
TRBD1	NA	TRBV5-1	TRBJ2-4	TGCGCCAGCAGCTTGACAGGGGATATAAACATTCAGTACTTC	CASSLTGDINIQYF
TRBD1	NA	TRBV5-4	TRBJ2-2	TGTGCCAGCAGCTTGGATAGGACAGGGCTCACCGGGGAGCTGTTTTTT	CASSLDRTGLTGELFF
NA	NA	TRBV3-1/TRBV3-2	TRBJ1-1	TGTGCCAGCAGCCCCCTAGGGGGCACTGAAGCTTTCTTT	CASSPLGGTEAFF
TRBD1	NA	TRBV19	TRBJ2-7	TGTGCCAGTAGTAATCGTGACAGGGGGCCTTACGAGCAGTACTTC	CASSNRDRGPYEQYF
NA	NA	TRBV5-1	TRBJ1-1	TGCGCCAGCAGCTTTAATCAGGGGTGGAACGTGAACACTGAAGCTTTCTTT	CASSFNQGWNVNTEAFF
TRBD1	once	TRBV12-5	TRBJ1-2	TGTGCTAGTGGGGGCGGCATCCCGACAGGGGGCGTCCCTTATGGCTACACCTTC	CASGGGIPTGGVPYGYTF
TRBD1	NA	TRBV10-3	TRBJ2-1	TGTGCCATCAGTGAGGAGACAGGGCTTCGTGGCAATGAGCAGTTCTTC	CAISEETGLRGNEQFF
TRBD1	NA	TRBV14	TRBJ1-2	TGTGCCAGCGGAACAGGGGCGAGCTACACCTTC	CASGTGASYTF